The clone carrying this T cell receptor (beta chain) was counted between two and nine times. The sample belongs to a study of blood T cell repertoires in COVID-19. Original analysis: Nucleated cell number was recorded as an estimate derived from reference gene primer amplification. Clones were read by immunoSEQ multiplex PCR, and TCRdb kept only the in-frame ones, dropping some. That table furnishes V, J and clone size, whereas the DNA furnished D and trimming. The sample contains over 300,000 clones, 70% to 90% of which appear only once. V was clipped by 0 bases and J by 0 bases, with 11 bases between them. Looked up from germline, CDR1 is MGHRA and CDR2 is YSYEKL. This CDR3 has 16 amino acids. Categorization into cohorts depended on clinical history that participants reported.

The V call is TRBV4-1, the J call TRBJ1-2; D unclear. This receptor was taken from a man between 25 and 39 years old who had recovered from COVID-19. The specimen sequenced was PBMCs or T cells enriched from blood (not recorded which). For the CDR3, the DNA is TGCGCCAGCAGCCAAGAGTGGCAGTTTACTAACTATGGCTACACCTTC. It is translated as CASSQEWQFTNYGYTF.